Described below is a single T cell receptor (beta chain) sequence and its context. The entry originates in a study of T cell responses to AZD1222 COVID-19 vaccine. This table comes from immunoSEQ multiplex PCR, and its TCRdb copy is limited to in-frame clones, with some not included. The sample holds some 200,000 clones; 85% to 90% are singletons and the top ten take under 6.5%. Trimming at V came to 3 bases and at J to 2 bases, leaving 5 bases not matched to a gene. Looked up from germline, CDR1 is SGDLS and CDR2 is YYNGEE. The CDR3 is 15 amino acids. The TCR sequence derives from an adult in good health. The sample consisted of peripheral blood, taken on day 0 of AZD1222 vaccination. The chain carries TRBV9 and TRBJ1-5, with TRBD1 identical over 7 bases. The CDR3 DNA sequence: TGTGCCAGCAGCGCTGGACAGGCTCGCAATCAGCCCCAGCATTTT. This encodes CASSAGQARNQPQHF.